Shown below are 14 T cell receptor beta chains from a single sample sequenced in a study of blood T cell repertoires in COVID-19. Profiling relied on immunoSEQ multiplex PCR, and the TCRdb table lists in-frame clones only, not all of them. Of approximately 220,000 clones in the sample, roughly 89% are singletons; the top ten hold less than 4.5%. The specimen was PBMCs or T cells enriched from blood (not recorded which). These TCRs come from a woman between 40 and 55 years old with acute COVID-19.

The V call is TRBV5-1, the J call TRBJ1-1; D is possibly TRBD1 (6 bases). CDR1 SGHRS and CDR2 YFSETQ come from the germline V gene. The CDR3 sequence is 15 residues long. Trimming removed 0 bases at V and 5 bases at J, with 14 bases between. As DNA, the CDR3 is TGCGCCAGCAGCTTGGGCCTTAACAGGGCGACTGAAGCTTTCTTT. Translating it yields CASSLGLNRATEAFF.

The V and J genes are TRBV7-8 and TRBJ1-6; TRBD1 agrees at 7 bases. After removal of 3 bases from V and 5 bases from J, the junction contained 4 bases not matched to a gene. The germline V gene has CDR1 SGHVS and CDR2 FQNEAQ. CDR3 length: 15 amino acids. The CDR3 coding sequence is TGTGCCAGCAGCTTGTACCAGGGGGATAATTCACCCCTCCACTTT. Its translation is CASSLYQGDNSPLHF. Full variable domain (remainder filled in from reference TRBV7-8 and TRBJ1-6): GAGVSQSPRYKVAKRGQDVALRCDPISGHVSLFWYQQALGQGPEFLTYFQNEAQLDKSGLPSDRFFAERPEGSVSTLKIQRTQQEDSAVYLCASSLYQGDNSPLHFGNGTRLTVT.

This clone was found once. This chain joins TRBV4-1 and TRBJ1-2; 7 bases agree with TRBD1. The junction had 9 bases not matched to a gene; V was cut back by 1 base and J by 4 bases. This CDR3 comprises 16 residues. Germline-derived CDR1 and CDR2 are MGHRA and YSYEKL. For the CDR3, the DNA is TGCGCCAGCAGCCAAGTTGGGGACAGTTCCCGCTATGGCTACACCTTC. Encoded protein: CASSQVGDSSRYGYTF.

V usage is TRBV4-1 and J usage is TRBJ1-2; D gene ambiguous. The V end lost 4 bases, the J end lost 6 bases, and 18 bases lay between the germline ends. There are 15 residues in the CDR3. The germline gives CDR1 MGHRA, CDR2 YSYEKL. CDR3 sequence reads: CASSPFTGKPNGYTF. CDR3 in DNA: TGCGCCAGCAGCCCCTTTACGGGGAAACCAAATGGCTACACCTTC.

With respect to this clone: An end of the junction does not agree with germline; a read error may underlie this. The chain combines TRBV7-7 with TRBJ2-7, with TRBD1 identical over 8 bases. The germline CDR1 and CDR2 sequences are SSHAT and FNYEAQ (reference sequence). The CDR3 totals 15 residues. Here the CDR3 DNA reads TGTGCTAGCAGCTTAGCGACAGGGGAAAGCTACGAGCAGTACTTC. Protein product: CASSLATGESYEQYF.

The J gene is TRBJ1-2, the V gene TRBV15, with TRBD1 matching 7 bases. CDR3 size: 14 residues. With V trimmed by 2 bases and J by 2 bases, 2 bases remained unmatched. Germline lookup yields CDR1 LNHNV and CDR2 YYDKDF (reference sequence). CDR3 bases: TGTGCCACCAGCAGAACAGGGGCGAACTATGGCTACACCTTC. Translated, it gives CATSRTGANYGYTF.

This chain joins TRBV12-3 or TRBV12-4 and TRBJ1-2; no reliable D call. The CDR3 length is 13 residues. Trimming took 6 bases from V and 4 from J, leaving 12 bases between them. The CDR3 protein is CASRADKIYGYTF. The CDR3 DNA is TGTGCCAGCAGAGCAGACAAGATCTATGGCTACACCTTC.

The chain carries TRBV7-2 and TRBJ2-5, with D possibly matching TRBD1 (6 bases). V was pared by 5 bases and J by 4 bases, with 17 bases between. CDR3 length equals 15 residues. Per germline, CDR1 SGHTA and CDR2 FQGNSA. The CDR3 sequence: CASSTQRGGRETQYF. CDR3 in DNA: TGTGCCAGCAGCACGCAAAGAGGGGGTAGAGAGACCCAGTACTTC.

This sequence joins TRBV29-1 and TRBJ2-3; maybe TRBD1 (5 bases). Trimming took off 6 bases at V and 1 base at J, with 20 bases between the two ends. Germline CDR1 SQVTM, CDR2 ANQGSEA. The CDR3 covers 16 residues. CDR3 sequence reads: CSVSTPTAPGTDTQYF. The CDR3 DNA sequence: TGCAGCGTCTCAACCCCGACAGCCCCTGGCACAGATACGCAGTATTTT.

The chain employs TRBV27 and TRBJ2-1, with a possible D match to TRBD1 (6 bases). The V gene lost 6 bases and the J gene lost 9 bases, with 12 bases spanning the gap. Germline V gene sequence: CDR1 MNHEY, CDR2 SMNVEV (reference sequence). There are 12 residues in the CDR3. The CDR3 spells CASSPGHTEQFF. CDR3 DNA sequence: TGTGCCAGCAGCCCGGGACATACTGAGCAGTTCTTC.

CDR3 sequence reads: CASSKGTANTEAFF. The DNA for the CDR3 is TGCGCCAGCAGCAAAGGGACAGCGAACACTGAAGCTTTCTTT. This rearrangement joins TRBV5-1 to TRBJ1-1; 7 nucleotides agree with TRBD1. The V segment lost 4 bases and the J segment 1 base; nucleotides outside the gene matches: 4. Germline V gives CDR1 SGHRS, CDR2 YFSETQ. CDR3 length: 14 residues. Filled out from reference TRBV5-1 and TRBJ1-1, the complete variable domain reads KAGVTQTPRYLIKTRGQQVTLSCSPISGHRSVSWYQQTPGQGLQFLFEYFSETQRNKGNFPGRFSGRQFSNSRSEMNVSTLELGDSALYLCASSKGTANTEAFFGQGTRLTVV.

The chain uses TRBV5-4 and TRBJ1-2; the D gene is possibly TRBD1 (6 bases). The CDR3 loop spans 14 amino acids. Germline assignment: CDR1 SGHNT and CDR2 YYREEE (reference sequence). V dropped 0 bases and J dropped 5 bases, with 11 bases sitting between them. CDR3 amino acids: CASSLVGQGYGYTF. The CDR3 region has the DNA TGTGCCAGCAGCTTGGTTGGGCAGGGGTATGGCTACACCTTC. The full variable domain, with the rest looked up from reference TRBV5-4 and TRBJ1-2, is ETGVTQSPTHLIKTRGQQVTLRCSSQSGHNTVSWYQQALGQGPQFIFQYYREEENGRGNFPPRFSGLQFPNYSSELNVNALELDDSALYLCASSLVGQGYGYTFGSGTRLTVV.

The count of this clone is one. This rearrangement joins TRBV6-2 or TRBV6-3 to TRBJ1-1; D may be TRBD1 (5 bases). The germline V gene encodes CDR1 MNHEY and CDR2 SVGEGT. CDR3 size: 15 residues. V shed 5 bases and J shed 3 bases, with 16 bases lying between them. This chain's CDR3 is CASSRDLWGDTEAFF. In DNA form, the CDR3 reads TGTGCCAGCAGTAGGGATTTATGGGGGGACACTGAAGCTTTCTTT.

The chain combines TRBV5-1 with TRBJ1-2; 7 bases are a match to TRBD1. J lost 8 bases, V lost 2 bases, and 6 bases had no gene match. This CDR3 spans 13 amino acids. Germline CDR1 is SGHRS and CDR2 is YFSETQ. The CDR3 protein is CASSLQGREGYTF. The CDR3 region has the DNA TGCGCCAGCAGCTTACAGGGGAGAGAGGGCTACACCTTC. Drawing the rest from reference TRBV5-1 and TRBJ1-2, the complete variable domain is KAGVTQTPRYLIKTRGQQVTLSCSPISGHRSVSWYQQTPGQGLQFLFEYFSETQRNKGNFPGRFSGRQFSNSRSEMNVSTLELGDSALYLCASSLQGREGYTFGSGTRLTVV.